The clone carrying this T cell receptor (beta chain) was detected only a few times. The antigen remains undetermined. TCR beta CDR3 region amplification was performed from RNA transcripts. Researchers ran a first-round RT-PCR on the TCR CDR3 using the HTBI primer set. Using its own MiXCR run on the multiplex PCR reads, TCRdb lists one record per CDR3 protein. Altogether fewer than 400,000 distinct CDR3 sequences are present, just under 25% being singletons, with the ten largest covering around 79%. Hyperthyroidism patients were newly diagnosed, had disease duration under 2 months, and were aged 18 to 65 years. Diagnoses rested on clinical symptoms, serum thyroxine and TRAb, thyroid ultrasound and orbital computed tomography. Source material for PBMCs was over 8 ml fresh peripheral blood. The sample belongs to a study of T cells in Graves' hyperthyroidism and ophthalmopathy. Study conclusions and caveats: Within blood appeared most thyroid clonotypes that had expanded above 0.001.

This TCR was sampled from a man in his fifties with Graves' hyperthyroidism. The material sequenced was blood.

The CDR3: CATRATNTGELFF. The CDR3 coding sequence is TGTGCCACCAGGGCCACGAACACCGGGGAGCTGTTTTTT. The genes are TRBV24-1 and TRBJ2-2; unclear D gene. Deletions cut 7 bases from V and 0 bases from J, with 5 bases between. The CDR3 is 13 residues long. CDR1 is KGHDR, CDR2 SFDVKD, per germline.